This TCR beta chain was observed in a study of blood T cell repertoires in COVID-19. Overall study: Samples of COVID-19 (acute and convalescent) were obtained from the United States, Italy and Spain. PBMCs, B-cell-depleted T cells, or T cells were the source of the cDNA or gDNA that made up the material.

In the authors' workflow: The authors estimated nucleated cell counts from reference gene primer amplification. Generated by immunoSEQ multiplex PCR, the TCRdb table keeps only in-frame clones and is missing some. V, J and clone size reflect that table, while D and trimming were determined from the DNA. This repertoire shows nearly 200,000 clones, around four fifths found once; its top ten account for around 1%. The CDR3 length is 14 residues. CDR1 and CDR2 from the germline V gene are SGHRS and YFSETQ. J lost 5 bases, V lost 0 bases, and 1 base had no gene match. Patients from Seattle were sampled longitudinally, starting during active infection.

Input material: peripheral blood. This chain connects TRBV5-1 to TRBJ2-2; 7 bases fit TRBD1. This clonotype was obtained from a man between 60 and 75 years old with COVID-19, enrolled during active disease. DNA for the CDR3: TGCGCCAGCAGCTTGGGACAGGGTACCGGGGAGCTGTTTTTT. It specifies CASSLGQGTGELFF.